These 20 T cell receptor beta chains originate from one sample sequenced in a study of shared clonotypes between healthy human individuals. Naive CD8 cells lacked CD45RO and underwent positive selection for CCR7, leaving out terminally differentiated effector memory CD45RA+ cells. The method was immunoSEQ multiplex PCR; TCRdb's version includes in-frame clones alone and lacks a portion of them. The data contain some 2 million clones, roughly 95% of them singletons. The sample consisted of naive CD8+ T cells sorted from blood. These TCRs come from a man between 18 and 29 years old in good health.

This chain links TRBV29-1 with TRBJ2-3; 9 bases are shared with TRBD2. Germline assignment: CDR1 SQVTM and CDR2 ANQGSEA. The CDR3 runs 16 residues. V lost 3 bases, J lost 0 bases, and 7 bases stayed unmatched. The CDR3 reads CSVDERGALSTDTQYF. The CDR3 DNA is TGCAGCGTTGACGAGCGGGGGGCATTAAGCACAGATACGCAGTATTTT.

About this clone: An end of the junction does not agree with germline; a read error may underlie this. The chain recombines TRBV6-5 with TRBJ1-5; 7 positions match TRBD1. This CDR3 contains 14 residues. CDR1 MNHEY and CDR2 SVGAGI come from the germline V gene. CDR3 nucleotides: TGTGCCACCAGAGAGGGACAGAGCAATCGGCCCCAGCATTTT. Amino acid sequence: CATREGQSNRPQHF.

In regard to this clone: The same CDR3 arises from other DNA sequences in this sample as well. The chain is built from TRBV6-5 and TRBJ1-2; the D gene is possibly TRBD1 (5 bases). The CDR3 is 13 amino acids. CDR1 is MNHEY and CDR2 is SVGAGI in the germline V gene. V was shortened by 2 bases and J by 6 bases, with 10 bases between the two germline ends. This CDR3 is CASSYDGGDGYTF. CDR3 bases: TGTGCCAGCAGTTACGATGGAGGGGATGGCTACACCTTC.

The chain joins TRBV5-1 to TRBJ2-3; D gene ambiguous. The CDR3 totals 15 residues. Per germline, CDR1 SGHRS and CDR2 YFSETQ. V lost 1 base and J lost 0, with 9 bases in between. For the CDR3, the DNA is TGCGCCAGCAGCTTGAACAGCCGTAGCACAGATACGCAGTATTTT. The encoded protein is CASSLNSRSTDTQYF.

This chain joins TRBV27 and TRBJ2-4; 8 bases line up with TRBD1. With 6 bases clipped from V and 8 bases from J, the junction kept 6 bases outside the gene matches. The CDR3 spans 13 residues. Per the germline V gene, CDR1 is MNHEY and CDR2 is SMNVEV (reference sequence). In DNA form, the CDR3 reads TGTGCCAGCAGCCATGACAGGGGAGACATTCAGTACTTC. Residues: CASSHDRGDIQYF.

Concerning this clone itself: Other DNA variants within this sample encode the same CDR3. V and J are TRBV5-4 and TRBJ2-5; TRBD2 aligns across 7 bases. V lost 2 bases to trimming and J lost 2 bases; unmatched junction nucleotides: 0. The CDR3 totals 13 residues. Germline lookup yields CDR1 SGHNT and CDR2 YYREEE (reference sequence). The CDR3 DNA is TGTGCCAGCAGCTTTAGCGGGCAAGAGACCCAGTACTTC. It is translated as CASSFSGQETQYF.

The chain couples TRBV28 to TRBJ1-2, with D uncertain. The CDR3 contains 14 residues. From germline, CDR1 is MDHEN and CDR2 SYDVKM. Trimming pared 3 bases from V and 4 bases from J, leaving 12 bases between. The DNA for the CDR3 is TGTGCCAGCAGTTTGGAGAGTATGGGCTATGGCTACACCTTC. Amino acid sequence: CASSLESMGYGYTF.

This sequence joins TRBV18 and TRBJ2-1, with 10 bases aligning to TRBD2. V was clipped by 5 bases and J by 6 bases; unmatched bases: 10. The V gene's germline CDR1 is KGHSH and CDR2 LQKENI. CDR3 length: 16 residues. Here the CDR3 reads CASSASEREGSNEQFF. The CDR3 nucleotides are TGTGCCAGCTCAGCCTCAGAGCGGGAGGGGAGCAATGAGCAGTTCTTC.

The genes are TRBV10-2 and TRBJ1-1, with D possibly TRBD1 on 5 matching bases. V lost 3 bases to trimming and J lost 1 base, with 9 bases between them. CDR3 length: 14 residues. Germline-derived CDR1 and CDR2 are WSHSY and SAAADI. The CDR3 DNA reads as TGCGCCAGCAGTGATGCCGGGACGAACACTGAAGCTTTCTTT. Amino acid sequence: CASSDAGTNTEAFF.

This chain connects TRBV7-9 to TRBJ1-2; TRBD1 matches 9 bases. The ends lost 5 bases at V and 6 bases at J; junction bases unmatched: 10. CDR1 and CDR2 from the germline V gene are SEHNR and FQNEAQ (reference sequence). This CDR3 is built from 15 residues. As DNA, the CDR3 is TGTGCCAGCAGCCTGGGACAGGGAACTATGGATGGCTACACCTTC. Protein: CASSLGQGTMDGYTF.

The chain carries TRBV4-1 and TRBJ1-2; D ambiguous. This CDR3 is 16 amino acids long. Germline CDR1 and CDR2: MGHRA and YSYEKL. Deletions cut 4 bases from V and 3 bases from J, with 18 bases between. The CDR3 region is CASSLPTAEWHYGYTF. DNA of the CDR3: TGCGCCAGCAGCCTACCAACCGCAGAATGGCACTATGGCTACACCTTC.

The V call is TRBV19, the J call TRBJ1-2, with 8 nucleotides matching TRBD1. Germline CDR1 is LNHDA and CDR2 is SQIVND (reference sequence). CDR3 size: 19 residues. V was pared by 2 bases and J by 4 bases, with 18 bases of the junction left unmatched. Here the CDR3 reads CASSISIGQGIASLYGYTF. The CDR3 region has the DNA TGTGCCAGTAGTATATCCATTGGACAGGGTATTGCCTCACTCTATGGCTACACCTTC.

The gene calls are TRBV7-3 and TRBJ2-1; TRBD2 aligns across 10 bases. The CDR3 has 18 residues. The germline CDR1 and CDR2 sequences are SGHTA and FQGTGA. Losses at the gene ends were 1 base for V and 2 bases for J; bases not matched to a gene: 8. The CDR3 protein is CASSLNALAGAPYNEQFF. CDR3 DNA sequence: TGTGCCAGCAGCTTAAATGCGCTAGCGGGGGCCCCCTACAATGAGCAGTTCTTC.

The chain joins TRBV6-5 to TRBJ2-1, with D perhaps TRBD2 (5 bases). Germline assignment: CDR1 MNHEY and CDR2 SVGAGI. There are 13 residues in the CDR3. Trimming removed 3 bases from V and 9 bases from J, with 12 bases in between. The CDR3 region is CASSYFQRAEQFF. As DNA, the CDR3 is TGTGCCAGCAGTTATTTCCAGAGGGCTGAGCAGTTCTTC.

The chain uses TRBV9 and TRBJ2-7; D may be TRBD2 (6 bases). CDR3 length: 14 amino acids. Looked up from germline, CDR1 is SGDLS and CDR2 is YYNGEE. V was pared by 0 bases and J by 6 bases, with 13 bases between. The CDR3 bases are TGTGCCAGCAGCGTAGGGGTTGGGGACTCCGAGCAGTACTTC. Its protein is CASSVGVGDSEQYF.

This clone has just one count. V and J are TRBV7-2 and TRBJ2-3; D unresolved. The CDR3 sequence is 16 residues long. V was clipped by 5 bases and J by 1 base, with 16 bases between them. In germline, CDR1 is SGHTA, CDR2 FQGNSA. CDR3 in amino acids: CASSPTRSVGTDTQYF. In DNA form, the CDR3 reads TGTGCCAGCAGCCCCACCAGATCCGTCGGCACAGATACGCAGTATTTT.

CDR3 residues: CASSPPGQGGYEQYF. CDR3 in DNA: TGTGCCAGCAGCCCGCCGGGACAGGGGGGATACGAGCAGTACTTC. The J gene is TRBJ2-7, the V gene TRBV13, with 11 nucleotides matching TRBD1. The CDR3 covers 15 residues. The J segment lost 4 bases and the V segment lost 5 bases, leaving 7 bases of the junction unmatched. The germline CDR1 and CDR2 sequences are PRHDT and FYEKMQ (reference sequence).

The chain has TRBV7-9 and TRBJ1-1, with 7 bases aligning to TRBD1. The germline V gene encodes CDR1 SEHNR and CDR2 FQNEAQ (reference sequence). This CDR3 region has 15 residues. V lost 5 bases, J lost 1 base, and 7 bases stayed unmatched. The CDR3 spells CASSLLQGRNTEAFF. In DNA form, the CDR3 reads TGTGCCAGCAGCCTGCTACAGGGGAGGAACACTGAAGCTTTCTTT.

This clone came up a few times. The chain uses TRBV4-2 and TRBJ1-1; 7 nucleotides match TRBD1. The CDR3 has 13 amino acids. In germline, CDR1 is LGHNA, CDR2 YNFKEQ. Trimming removed 4 bases from V and 5 bases from J; junction bases left unmatched: 4. CDR3 sequence: CASSLGRGTEAFF. CDR3 DNA sequence: TGTGCCAGCAGCCTAGGCAGGGGGACTGAAGCTTTCTTT.

The V and J genes are TRBV27 and TRBJ1-6; 9 nucleotides match TRBD1. V trimming: 3 bases; J trimming: 10 bases; junction bases outside the gene matches: 7. There are 15 residues in the CDR3. Germline assignment: CDR1 MNHEY and CDR2 SMNVEV (reference sequence). The CDR3 loop reads CASSFGQGTVSPLHF. The CDR3 coding sequence is TGTGCCAGCAGTTTTGGACAGGGGACGGTATCACCCCTCCACTTT.